What follows are 23 T cell receptor beta chains derived from one specimen sequenced in a study of blood T cell repertoires in COVID-19. Sequenced by immunoSEQ multiplex PCR; TCRdb stores in-frame clones only, minus some. The profile shows around 360,000 clones, over 75% of them singletons. The sample comprised PBMCs or T cells enriched from blood (not recorded which). These receptors were obtained from a woman aged 25 to 39 who had recovered from COVID-19.

The V gene is TRBV28, the J gene TRBJ1-1, with TRBD1 matching 11 bases. Germline trimming cut 10 bases from V and 10 bases from J; bases unmatched to any gene: 20. CDR1 is MDHEN and CDR2 is SYDVKM in the germline V gene. The CDR3 is 16 residues long. The CDR3 nucleotides read TGTGCCACCACGCTCGCGGACAGGGGGCGCGGCGGTACAGCTTTCTTT. Amino acids: CATTLADRGRGGTAFF.

The V and J genes are TRBV18 and TRBJ2-1; 9 bases fit TRBD2. Looked up from germline, CDR1 is KGHSH and CDR2 is LQKENI. CDR3 length: 15 residues. With V trimmed by 3 bases and J by 8 bases, 8 bases remained unmatched. The CDR3 DNA is TGTGCCAGCTCACCCATAGTAGCGGGAGTACATGAGCAGTTCTTC. This codes for CASSPIVAGVHEQFF.

Worth noting for this clone: Other nucleotide sequences in the sample specify the same CDR3. This chain joins TRBV5-1 and TRBJ2-5; D not resolved. Germline CDR1 reads SGHRS; CDR2 reads YFSETQ. The CDR3 consists of 12 residues. V was trimmed by 0 bases and J by 4 bases, leaving 4 bases between them. The CDR3: CASSLAGETQYF. The CDR3 bases are TGCGCCAGCAGCTTGGCGGGAGAGACCCAGTACTTC.

The chain employs TRBV27 and TRBJ1-1; D is unclear. Trimming left V 2 bases short and J 5 bases short, with 15 bases between. This CDR3 has 15 amino acids. CDR1 and CDR2 (germline): MNHEY, SMNVEV (reference sequence). Here the CDR3 reads CASSLGGWGETEAFF. The CDR3 nucleotides are TGTGCCAGCAGTTTAGGAGGCTGGGGAGAGACTGAAGCTTTCTTT.

V usage is TRBV13 and J usage is TRBJ2-7; the match to TRBD1 covers 8 bases. The V gene end was trimmed by 7 bases and the J gene end by 2 bases; junction bases not matched to a gene: 4. In germline, CDR1 is PRHDT, CDR2 FYEKMQ (reference sequence). The CDR3 extends over 13 amino acids. The CDR3 here is CASMRTGTYEQYF. For the CDR3, the DNA is TGTGCCAGCATGCGGACAGGGACCTACGAGCAGTACTTC.

This chain connects TRBV23-1 to TRBJ2-5, with TRBD1 identical over 8 bases. TRBV23-1 falls under the ORF class, with uncertain function. This CDR3 contains 15 residues. V shed 6 bases and J 5 bases; nucleotides not matched to a gene: 11. CDR3 DNA: TGCGCCAGCAGGCCTCCGGGACAGGTCTGCGAGACCCAGTACTTC. As protein: CASRPPGQVCETQYF.

The genes are TRBV7-2 and TRBJ2-3, with 13 bases aligning to TRBD2. The CDR3 has 17 residues. The V and J ends lost 5 bases and 6 bases, in that order; junction bases with no gene match: 11. Germline V gene data show CDR1 as SGHTA and CDR2 as FQGNSA. CDR3 protein: CASSPFPLAGGRDTQYF. The CDR3 DNA reads as TGTGCCAGCAGCCCATTCCCACTAGCGGGAGGGCGGGATACGCAGTATTTT. Variable domain in full (rest from reference TRBV7-2 and TRBJ2-3): GAGVSQSPSNKVTEKGKDVELRCDPISGHTALYWYRQSLGQGLEFLIYFQGNSAPDKSGLPSDRFSAERTGGSVSTLTIQRTQQEDSAVYLCASSPFPLAGGRDTQYFGPGTRLTVL.

V is TRBV3-1 (or the pseudogene TRBV3-2) and J is TRBJ1-2; D might be TRBD1 (5 bases). The CDR3 length is 14 residues. V was clipped by 6 bases and J by 8 bases, with 19 bases between them. Germline V gives CDR1 LGHDT, CDR2 YNNKEL (reference sequence). CDR3 bases: TGTGCCAGCAGACCGGCCGGGCAGGGCTACGGCTACACCTTC. This translates into CASRPAGQGYGYTF.

This chain uses TRBV11-2 with TRBJ1-2; tentative D call: TRBD1 (6 bases). Germline CDR1 is SGHAT and CDR2 is FQNNGV. This CDR3 spans 15 amino acids. The V end was cut by 6 bases, the J end by 3 bases, with 17 bases between. The CDR3 bases are TGTGCCAGCAGTCCCGGTGGGGCAGGGGACTATGGCTACACCTTC. It specifies CASSPGGAGDYGYTF.

The V call is TRBV5-1, the J call TRBJ1-5; D possibly corresponds to TRBD1 (6 bases). CDR3 length: 14 amino acids. Germline V lookup: CDR1 SGHRS, CDR2 YFSETQ. Trimming took 4 bases from V and 3 from J, leaving 11 bases between them. CDR3 in amino acids: CASSTGTPNQPQHF. The CDR3 DNA reads as TGCGCCAGCAGCACCGGGACACCCAATCAGCCCCAGCATTTT. Supplemented by reference TRBV5-1 and TRBJ1-5, the full variable domain reads KAGVTQTPRYLIKTRGQQVTLSCSPISGHRSVSWYQQTPGQGLQFLFEYFSETQRNKGNFPGRFSGRQFSNSRSEMNVSTLELGDSALYLCASSTGTPNQPQHFGDGTRLSIL.

This sequence joins TRBV7-2 and TRBJ1-5; D ambiguous. V was trimmed by 2 bases and J by 9 bases, leaving 8 bases between them. The CDR3 sequence is 12 residues long. CDR1 and CDR2 (germline): SGHTA, FQGNSA. CDR3 DNA sequence: TGTGCCAGCAGCTTATCGGCAGGGCCCCAGCATTTT. This codes for CASSLSAGPQHF.

Here the CDR3 reads CASSFLTGPNEQFF. In DNA form, the CDR3 reads TGTGCCAGCAGCTTCCTGACAGGACCCAATGAGCAGTTCTTC. The rearrangement uses TRBV7-9 and TRBJ2-1; D is possibly TRBD1 (6 bases). The CDR3 covers 14 residues. Germline V gives CDR1 SEHNR, CDR2 FQNEAQ (reference sequence). Trimming shortened V by 3 bases and J by 6 bases, and 12 bases separated the two germline ends.

This clone has only one observation. This chain connects TRBV11-2 to TRBJ2-2; TRBD2 matches 8 bases. The CDR3 covers 14 residues. Germline loops: CDR1 SGHAT, CDR2 FQNNGV. V shed 3 bases, J shed 5 bases, and the junction held 2 bases outside the gene matches. CDR3 coding DNA: TGTGCCAGCAGCTTGAGCGGGGGTACCGGGGAGCTGTTTTTT. It specifies CASSLSGGTGELFF. Supplemented by reference TRBV11-2 and TRBJ2-2, the full variable domain reads EAGVAQSPRYKIIEKRQSVAFWCNPISGHATLYWYQQILGQGPKLLIQFQNNGVVDDSQLPKDRFSAERLKGVDSTLKIQPAKLEDSAVYLCASSLSGGTGELFFGEGSRLTVL.

This rearrangement joins TRBV28 to TRBJ1-6; 10 positions agree with TRBD1. V lost 6 bases, J lost 13 bases, and 9 bases stayed unmatched. The germline V gene has CDR1 MDHEN and CDR2 SYDVKM. This CDR3 contains 14 residues. DNA for the CDR3: TGTGCCAGCAGCTCCGGGACAGGGGTAGGCCCCCTCCACTTT. The encoded protein is CASSSGTGVGPLHF.

V gene TRBV6-5 combines with J gene TRBJ1-5; 9 nucleotides line up with TRBD1. V was pared by 7 bases and J by 6 bases, with 7 bases of the junction left unmatched. CDR1 MNHEY and CDR2 SVGAGI come from the germline V gene. The CDR3 contains 14 residues. The CDR3 region has the DNA TGTGCCAGCAAACGACAGGGGGAAGGTCAGCCCCAGCATTTT. It specifies CASKRQGEGQPQHF.

The genes are TRBV18 and TRBJ2-1, with 8 bases identical to TRBD2. V lost 0 bases to trimming and J lost 8 bases; unmatched junction nucleotides: 6. The length of the CDR3 is 15 residues. Germline V gives CDR1 KGHSH, CDR2 LQKENI. The CDR3 spells CASSPPPAGVDEQFF. CDR3 in DNA: TGTGCCAGCTCACCACCGCCAGCGGGAGTGGATGAGCAGTTCTTC.

The V call is TRBV29-1, the J call TRBJ2-5; 12 bases line up with TRBD2. Germline lookup yields CDR1 SQVTM and CDR2 ANQGSEA. The CDR3 loop spans 16 amino acids. V lost 5 bases to trimming and J lost 7 bases; unmatched junction nucleotides: 14. The CDR3 reads CSVTPWLAGGSMTQYF. The DNA for the CDR3 is TGCAGCGTTACACCATGGCTAGCGGGAGGGTCGATGACCCAGTACTTC.

In this sample, this clone turned up once. V gene TRBV5-5 combines with J gene TRBJ1-1, with D tentatively TRBD1 (6 bases). The CDR3 runs 13 residues. Germline V lookup: CDR1 SGHKS, CDR2 YYEKEE (reference sequence). Trimming took off 2 bases at V and 4 bases at J, with 9 bases between the two ends. In DNA form, the CDR3 reads TGTGCCAGCAGCTTTTCAGGGGTCACTGAAGCTTTCTTT. Encoded protein: CASSFSGVTEAFF.

V gene TRBV5-1 combines with J gene TRBJ2-1, with TRBD2 matching 7 bases. Trimming at V came to 2 bases and at J to 0 bases, leaving 5 bases not matched to a gene. The length of the CDR3 is 16 residues. Per germline, CDR1 SGHRS and CDR2 YFSETQ. CDR3 sequence (DNA): TGCGCCAGCAGCTTTCCTCGGACTAGCTCCTACAATGAGCAGTTCTTC. Translating it yields CASSFPRTSSYNEQFF.

The V gene is TRBV28, the J gene TRBJ2-5; 9 nucleotides line up with TRBD1. Germline CDR1 is MDHEN and CDR2 is SYDVKM. CDR3 length: 16 amino acids. V shed 5 bases, J shed 5 bases, and the junction held 12 bases outside the gene matches. CDR3 nucleotides: TGTGCCAGCAGTCAGCAACCGGGACAGGGTATTGAGACCCAGTACTTC. This codes for CASSQQPGQGIETQYF.

The chain has TRBV20-1 and TRBJ1-2, with no clear D. Germline CDR1 reads DFQATT; CDR2 reads SNEGSKA (reference sequence). V lost 5 bases and J 1 base, leaving 8 bases between the germline ends. There are 12 residues in the CDR3. This CDR3 reads CSAGDNNYGYTF. The CDR3 DNA follows: TGCAGTGCTGGTGACAATAACTATGGCTACACCTTC.

J is TRBJ2-7 and V is TRBV11-2; 7 bases are a match to TRBD1. The ends lost 7 bases at V and 6 bases at J; junction bases unmatched: 12. Germline lookup yields CDR1 SGHAT and CDR2 FQNNGV. The CDR3 covers 14 residues. The CDR3 sequence is CASTQDRVKGEQYF. In nucleotides, the CDR3 is TGTGCCAGCACTCAAGACAGGGTTAAGGGCGAGCAGTACTTC.

The chain couples TRBV4-2 to TRBJ1-4; no definite D call. The V gene lost 0 bases and the J gene lost 8 bases, with 16 bases spanning the gap. The CDR3 is made up of 16 amino acids. The germline V gene has CDR1 LGHNA and CDR2 YNFKEQ. The CDR3 bases are TGTGCCAGCAGCCAAGATATTTCTCGGCAGACAGAAAAACTGTTTTTT. As protein: CASSQDISRQTEKLFF.